This entry features one TCR beta chain sequence. Its antigen is not known. The sample originates from a study of graft-versus-host responses after intestinal transplantation. About the research overall: Transplant recipients had multivisceral, liver-intestinal, or isolated intestinal grafts. Anti-thymocyte globulin induction was given to all recipients, followed by tacrolimus and steroids for approximately three years.

The data were produced by immunoSEQ multiplex PCR, yet TCRdb's version contains in-frame clones alone and is incomplete. The sample holds nearly 110,000 clones; about 87% are singletons and the top ten take about 0.75%. CDR3 length equals 14 residues. V trimming: 9 bases; J trimming: 3 bases; junction bases outside the gene matches: 7. Germline V CDR1 and CDR2: ENHRY, SYGVKD. The source material was unstimulated CD4+ T cells sorted from spleen or lymph node cells, sampled before transplant. The clonotype was recovered from a human donor who was the organ donor for an intestinal transplant. The chain has TRBV10-3 and TRBJ2-2; TRBD1 matches at 7 bases. CDR3 DNA sequence: TGTGCCATTCAAAGAGGACAGGACACCGGGGAGCTGTTTTTT. Encoded protein: CAIQRGQDTGELFF.